This TCR beta chain is from a study of identical twins. Study findings and constraints: An excess of low generation probability was shown by twin-shared out-of-frame alpha sequences. Cord blood's abundant beta clonotypes had fewer insertions, unlike memory repertoires. Compared with models, monozygotic twins showed more out-of-frame TCR alpha sharing.

cDNA molecules carried unique molecular identifiers, and template switching added a universal primer site. TCRdb processed the 5' RACE reads anew with MiXCR; each CDR3 protein has one entry. The table includes hundreds of thousands of distinct CDR3 sequences, approximately 9% detected once. The CDR3 extends over 18 amino acids. CDR1 is LGHDT, CDR2 YNNKEL, per germline (reference sequence). V was clipped by 3 bases and J by 4 bases; unmatched bases: 13. The sample holds one count of this clonotype. The antigen is unknown. In addition, the sample was reused for a study of yellow fever vaccine responses in identical twins.

The clonotype was recovered from a woman aged 18-29 years in good health. Sequenced sample: PBMCs. The J gene is TRBJ2-7, the V gene TRBV3-1, with TRBD2 matching over 12 bases. CDR3 sequence reads: CASSQTSGGEGGRYEQYF. CDR3 in DNA: TGTGCCAGCAGCCAGACTAGCGGGGGCGAAGGGGGGAGATACGAGCAGTACTTC.